Listed here is a single T cell receptor beta chain. Its antigen is still unknown. This sample was taken from a study of cytomegalovirus exposure and HLA in healthy donors. General study points: Analysis performed later found over 15,000 TCR beta sequences associated with HLA alleles at 0.05 false discovery rate. Generally TCR sequences proved uncommon, though certain public TCRs appeared in numerous donors. A later analysis linked a missense variant in DCLRE1C to the trimming of TCR beta V and J genes.

It was with 60 Vbeta and 13 Jbeta primers that the PCR ran. Sequenced by immunoSEQ multiplex PCR; TCRdb stores in-frame clones only, minus some. Of approximately 120,000 clones in the sample, approximately 78% were seen once. The clonotype was recovered from a woman in her 30s in good health and CMV-seronegative. Sequenced sample: PBMCs.

The DNA of the CDR3 is TGTGCCAGCAGCTCGGGGCAGGGGGCCAACCACGAGCAGTACTTC. It yields the protein CASSSGQGANHEQYF. The chain employs TRBV11-3 and TRBJ2-7; TRBD1 aligns across 8 bases. Unmatched junction bases numbered 10, after V lost 4 bases and J lost 5 bases. In germline, CDR1 is SGHNT, CDR2 YENEEA. This CDR3 has 15 residues.